These 27 T cell receptor beta chains originate from one sample sequenced in a study of vaccination and CD4 T cells after COVID-19. Sequence data for DNA of cultured CD4+ T cells were generated by the Oncomine TCR Beta short-read assay. MiXCR, run by TCRdb on the PCR reads, gives a single entry per CDR3 protein. The data show under 25,000 distinct CDR3 sequences, about 40% seen once. For these receptors, no antigen is known. Treatment: approximately 9-day PBMC culture with coronavirus spike peptide pools or control peptides (ViraFEST assay). The sample taken for sequencing was CD4+ T cells from blood, cultured in vitro. Receptors were obtained from a human donor who had recovered from COVID-19.

The V and J genes are TRBV7-3 and TRBJ1-2, with D tentatively TRBD1 (5 bases). V was clipped by 2 bases and J by 7 bases, with 11 bases between them. CDR1 is SGHTA, CDR2 FQGTGA, per germline. This CDR3 contains 13 residues. The CDR3 DNA reads TGTGCCAGCAGCTTATGGGGGGAGGGTGGCTACACCTTC. This sequence encodes CASSLWGEGGYTF.

The V gene is TRBV5-1, the J gene TRBJ2-5, with D possibly matching TRBD1 (6 bases). Germline-derived CDR1 and CDR2 are SGHRS and YFSETQ. This CDR3 has 15 amino acids. The V end was cut by 0 bases, the J end by 5 bases, with 14 bases between. Written as DNA, the CDR3 is TGCGCCAGCAGCTTGGTGCCTGGGGGCGCTGAGACCCAGTACTTC. Translating it yields CASSLVPGGAETQYF. Drawing the rest from reference TRBV5-1 and TRBJ2-5, the complete variable domain is KAGVTQTPRYLIKTRGQQVTLSCSPISGHRSVSWYQQTPGQGLQFLFEYFSETQRNKGNFPGRFSGRQFSNSRSEMNVSTLELGDSALYLCASSLVPGGAETQYFGPGTRLLVL.

This clonotype occurred a few times. The chain couples TRBV19 to TRBJ1-5; TRBD1 agrees at 10 bases. The CDR3 contains 17 residues. Germline V CDR1 and CDR2: LNHDA, SQIVND (reference sequence). V lost 9 bases and J lost 2; bases outside the gene matches: 13. For the CDR3, the DNA is TGTGCCAGCCGCCCGGGACAGGGGTTTTCGGGCAATCAGCCCCAGCATTTT. Residues: CASRPGQGFSGNQPQHF.

The sample holds a few counts of this clonotype. This chain joins TRBV2 and TRBJ1-5; 7 positions match TRBD1. The V gene end was trimmed by 3 bases and the J gene end by 5 bases; junction bases not matched to a gene: 4. This CDR3 is 14 amino acids long. Germline V gives CDR1 SNHLY, CDR2 FYNNEI. CDR3 residues: CASSEGQNYQPQHF. In nucleotides, the CDR3 is TGTGCCAGCAGTGAGGGACAGAATTATCAGCCCCAGCATTTT. Full variable domain (rest looked up from reference TRBV2 and TRBJ1-5): EPEVTQTPSHQVTQMGQEVILRCVPISNHLYFYWYRQILGQKVEFLVSFYNNEISEKSEIFDDQFSVERPDGSNFTLKIRSTKLEDSAMYFCASSEGQNYQPQHFGDGTRLSIL.

This clonotype has just a few counts. This sequence joins TRBV15 and TRBJ2-3; 11 bases are shared with TRBD2. Looked up from germline, CDR1 is LNHNV and CDR2 is YYDKDF (reference sequence). The CDR3 covers 14 residues. V trimming: 9 bases; J trimming: 8 bases; junction bases outside the gene matches: 10. CDR3 amino acids: CATKGLAESLTQYF. CDR3 DNA: TGTGCCACTAAGGGACTAGCGGAATCCCTTACGCAGTATTTT.

This clonotype has just one count. The J gene is TRBJ2-2, the V gene TRBV2, with D perhaps matching TRBD2 (5 bases). Germline V CDR1 and CDR2: SNHLY, FYNNEI. The CDR3 consists of 11 residues. Trimming took 6 bases from V and 7 from J, leaving 6 bases between them. The CDR3 spells CASRRDGELFF. CDR3 DNA: TGTGCCAGCAGGAGGGACGGGGAGCTGTTTTTT.

V usage is TRBV5-1 and J usage is TRBJ1-2; tentatively, D is TRBD1 (5 bases). V lost 0 bases and J 8 bases, leaving 17 bases between the germline ends. The V gene's germline CDR1 is SGHRS and CDR2 YFSETQ. The CDR3 has 15 residues. The CDR3 spells CASSLGAGPPGGYTF. The CDR3, as DNA: TGCGCCAGCAGCTTGGGAGCAGGGCCCCCGGGAGGCTACACCTTC.

This clonotype was seen more than once but under ten times. The chain uses TRBV2 and TRBJ2-3; 13 nucleotides line up with TRBD2. Trimming cost V 5 bases and J 2 bases; bases outside gene matches: 4. Germline V gene sequence: CDR1 SNHLY, CDR2 FYNNEI. CDR3 size: 16 residues. The CDR3: CASSSTSGGATDTQYF. The CDR3 DNA sequence: TGTGCCAGCAGTTCCACTAGCGGGGGGGCCACAGATACGCAGTATTTT.

The chain has TRBV5-3 and TRBJ1-6; D possibly corresponds to TRBD1 (5 bases). TRBV5-3 is assigned to the ORF class and has an uncertain function. The CDR3 loop spans 15 amino acids. Trimming left V 8 bases short and J 6 bases short, with 18 bases between. CDR3 amino acids: CASTVRQTINSPLHF. CDR3 DNA: TGTGCCAGCACCGTTAGACAGACGATTAATTCACCCCTCCACTTT.

This clonotype was found a few times. The chain has TRBV27 and TRBJ2-7; the match to TRBD1 covers 9 bases. The junction had 7 bases not matched to a gene; V was cut back by 1 base and J by 3 bases. This CDR3 has 16 amino acids. Germline assignment: CDR1 MNHEY and CDR2 SMNVEV (reference sequence). The CDR3 nucleotides read TGTGCCAGCAGTTTATATTCTGGGACAGGGATCTACGAGCAGTACTTC. Protein product: CASSLYSGTGIYEQYF.

This clonotype is medium-sized (0.01 to 0.1%) by share. This chain joins TRBV6-2 or TRBV6-3 and TRBJ1-1; no firm D call. The CDR3 loop spans 12 amino acids. Germline V lookup: CDR1 MNHEY, CDR2 SVGEGT. V shed 7 bases and J shed 3 bases, with 9 bases lying between them. This CDR3 reads CASTDPDTEAFF. In nucleotides, the CDR3 is TGTGCCAGCACCGACCCGGACACTGAAGCTTTCTTT.

This clonotype was observed a handful of times. The chain couples TRBV20-1 to TRBJ2-7; D gene unclear. The germline V gene encodes CDR1 DFQATT and CDR2 SNEGSKA (reference sequence). V was clipped by 7 bases and J by 2 bases, with 15 bases between them. The CDR3 has 13 amino acids. The CDR3 region is CSGRSALTYEQYF. The CDR3 DNA reads as TGCAGTGGGCGGAGCGCTTTAACCTACGAGCAGTACTTC.

V is TRBV1 and J is TRBJ2-6. TRBV1 is shown as a pseudogene. This CDR3 has 15 residues. CDR3 DNA: TGCACCAGCAGCCCTCACATCTCTGGGGCCAACGTCCTGACTTTC. Translated, it gives CTSSPHISGANVLTF.

For this clonotype: It is likely a read error, because the conserved phenylalanine at the end of the CDR3 is missing. This chain connects TRBV6-2 or TRBV6-3 to TRBJ2-2, with a weak D call TRBD2 (5 bases). Trimming left V 2 bases short and J 5 bases short, with 12 bases between. CDR3 length equals 15 residues. Germline CDR1 MNHEY, CDR2 SVGEGT. CDR3 bases: TGTGCCAGCAGTTACAAGCGGCAAGGGACCGGGGAGCTGTTTTCT. This sequence encodes CASSYKRQGTGELFS.

The genes are TRBV5-1 and TRBJ2-1; TRBD2 agrees at 15 bases. The CDR3 consists of 17 residues. Germline lookup yields CDR1 SGHRS and CDR2 YFSETQ. The junction had 10 bases not matched to a gene; V was cut back by 3 bases and J by 9 bases. CDR3 nucleotide sequence: TGCGCCAGCAGCTCAAGGACTAGCGGGAGGGCCAACGGTGAGCAGTTCTTC. This translates into CASSSRTSGRANGEQFF.

This clonotype has just a few counts. An end of the junction differs from the germline gene, which may be a read error. The chain joins TRBV19 to TRBJ2-3; 8 bases agree with TRBD1. The CDR3 loop spans 14 amino acids. Germline CDR1 and CDR2: LNHDA and SQIVND (reference sequence). The CDR3 reads CASSLDRGQDTQYF. In DNA, the CDR3 is TGTGCCAGTAGTCTAGACAGGGGTCAAGATACGCAGTATTTT.

This sequence joins TRBV15 and TRBJ1-6; a weak D match, TRBD1 (5 bases). Looked up from germline, CDR1 is LNHNV and CDR2 is YYDKDF (reference sequence). The ends were cut back, 7 bases at V and 6 bases at J, with 16 bases in the middle. This CDR3 is built from 15 residues. Here the CDR3 DNA reads TGTGCCACCAACATAGACCGGGGCACTAATTCACCCCTCCACTTT. Translation: CATNIDRGTNSPLHF.

The rearrangement uses TRBV6-5 and TRBJ1-6; D gene uncertain. V was pared by 2 bases and J by 8 bases, with 7 bases between. The CDR3 spans 13 residues. The V gene's germline CDR1 is MNHEY and CDR2 SVGAGI. Here the CDR3 DNA reads TGTGCCAGCAGTTACGCAATTGATTCACCCCTCCACTTT. Translating it yields CASSYAIDSPLHF.

This clonotype was seen once. This rearrangement joins TRBV11-3 to TRBJ2-2; 9 positions agree with TRBD1. CDR1 and CDR2 (germline): SGHNT, YENEEA. CDR3 length equals 16 residues. V was clipped by 4 bases and J by 5 bases; unmatched bases: 8. The chain's CDR3 is CASSSGTGYGTGELFF. In nucleotides, the CDR3 is TGTGCCAGCAGCTCAGGGACAGGGTACGGGACCGGGGAGCTGTTTTTT. The full variable domain, its missing parts supplied by reference TRBV11-3 and TRBJ2-2, is EAGVVQSPRYKIIEKKQPVAFWCNPISGHNTLYWYLQNLGQGPELLIRYENEEAVDDSQLPKDRFSAERLKGVDSTLKIQPAELGDSAVYLCASSSGTGYGTGELFFGEGSRLTVL.

The chain is built from TRBV30 and TRBJ2-6; D is undetermined. Germline CDR1 is GTSNPN and CDR2 is SVGIG (reference sequence). V shed 1 base and J shed 3 bases, with 10 bases lying between them. The CDR3 has 15 amino acids. The CDR3 coding sequence is TGTGCCTGGAGTGGAAGCATGAGTGGGGCCAACGTCCTGACTTTC. Protein product: CAWSGSMSGANVLTF.

The chain recombines TRBV28 with TRBJ1-5; 8 bases line up with TRBD1. CDR3 length equals 15 residues. Looked up from germline, CDR1 is MDHEN and CDR2 is SYDVKM. V shed 7 bases and J 5 bases; nucleotides not matched to a gene: 10. The CDR3 loop reads CASTTRQGPYQPQHF. CDR3 in DNA: TGTGCCAGCACCACCCGACAGGGGCCTTATCAGCCCCAGCATTTT.

This clonotype has more than one count but fewer than ten. This chain uses TRBV19 with TRBJ2-3; 8 bases fit TRBD1. Losses at the gene ends were 1 base for V and 3 bases for J; bases not matched to a gene: 0. CDR1 is LNHDA and CDR2 is SQIVND in the germline V gene (reference sequence). The CDR3 spans 14 residues. DNA for the CDR3: TGTGCCAGTAGTATAGGACAGGGGACAGATACGCAGTATTTT. This codes for CASSIGQGTDTQYF. Based on the CDR3 plus reference TRBV19 and TRBJ2-3, the full variable domain is DGGITQSPKYLFRKEGQNVTLSCEQNLNHDAMYWYRQDPGQGLRLIYYSQIVNDFQKGDIAEGYSVSREKKESFPLTVTSAQKNPTAFYLCASSIGQGTDTQYFGPGTRLTVL.

The DNA for the CDR3 is TGTGCCAGCAGGCATGACAGGAGGGGCGAGCAGTACTTC. Translation: CASRHDRRGEQYF. The V gene is TRBV6-1, the J gene TRBJ2-7; D assignment may be TRBD1 or TRBD2 (6 bases each). V was pared by 6 bases and J by 6 bases, with 15 bases between. The CDR3 runs to 13 residues. Germline CDR1 is MNHNS and CDR2 is SASEGT.

The chain joins TRBV11-3 to TRBJ1-1; 7 bases fit TRBD1. V lost 6 bases to trimming and J lost 2 bases; unmatched junction nucleotides: 9. This CDR3 contains 15 residues. Germline-derived CDR1 and CDR2 are SGHNT and YENEEA. The CDR3 DNA reads as TGTGCCAGCAGTCGAGCCGGGACAGTTAACACTGAAGCTTTCTTT. It translates to CASSRAGTVNTEAFF.

V gene TRBV19 combines with J gene TRBJ2-2; perhaps TRBD2 as D (5 bases). The ends were cut back, 8 bases at V and 7 bases at J, with 11 bases in the middle. Germline assignment: CDR1 LNHDA and CDR2 SQIVND (reference sequence). The CDR3 has 12 amino acids. The CDR3 loop is CASQTGNGELFF. The CDR3 bases are TGTGCCAGTCAAACGGGGAACGGGGAGCTGTTTTTT.

This sequence joins TRBV11-3 and TRBJ2-1, with unresolved D. This CDR3 spans 15 amino acids. Germline lookup yields CDR1 SGHNT and CDR2 YENEEA. V lost 1 base to trimming and J lost 2 bases, with 9 bases between them. For the CDR3, the DNA is TGTGCCAGCAGCTTAGCGATCACCCCCTACAATGAGCAGTTCTTC. Its protein is CASSLAITPYNEQFF.

This sequence joins TRBV5-4 and TRBJ2-1; 14 positions agree with TRBD2. Unmatched junction bases numbered 5, after V lost 5 bases and J lost 7 bases. CDR3 length: 15 residues. Germline V gene data show CDR1 as SGHNT and CDR2 as YYREEE (reference sequence). CDR3 sequence reads: CASRTGTSGSNEQFF. The CDR3 DNA follows: TGTGCCAGCAGGACCGGGACTAGCGGGAGTAATGAGCAGTTCTTC.